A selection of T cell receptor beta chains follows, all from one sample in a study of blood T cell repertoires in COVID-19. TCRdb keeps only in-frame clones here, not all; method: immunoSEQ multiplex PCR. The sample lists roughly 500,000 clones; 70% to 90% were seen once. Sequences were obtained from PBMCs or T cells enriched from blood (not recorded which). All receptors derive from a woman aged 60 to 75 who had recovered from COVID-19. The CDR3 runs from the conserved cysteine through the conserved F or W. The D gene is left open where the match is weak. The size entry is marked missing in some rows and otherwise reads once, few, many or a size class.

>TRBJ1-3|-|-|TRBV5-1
CASSSGGGGNTIYF
TGCGCCAGCAGTTCGGGAGGTGGTGGAAACACCATATATTTT
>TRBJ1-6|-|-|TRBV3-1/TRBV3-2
CASSQDVGQNSPLHF
TGTGCCAGCAGCCAAGATGTCGGACAGAATTCACCCCTCCACTTT
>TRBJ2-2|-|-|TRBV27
CASSFEGLNTGELFF
TGTGCCAGCAGTTTCGAGGGACTCAACACCGGGGAGCTGTTTTTT
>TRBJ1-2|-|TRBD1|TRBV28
CASSSPRTGKGYTF
TGTGCCAGCAGTTCCCCTAGGACAGGGAAGGGGTACACCTTC
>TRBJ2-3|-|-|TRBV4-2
CASSQVWASTDTQYF
TGTGCCAGCAGCCAAGTGTGGGCGAGCACAGATACGCAGTATTTT
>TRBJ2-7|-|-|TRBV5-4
CASSYAGTGNRQYF
TGTGCCAGCAGCTATGCAGGTACGGGAAATAGGCAGTACTTC
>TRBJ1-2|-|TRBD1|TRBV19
CASSNDRGRNGYTF
TGTGCCAGTAGTAACGACAGGGGGCGGAATGGCTACACCTTC
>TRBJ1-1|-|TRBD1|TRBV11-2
CASSLFFGTGGLDTEAFF
TGTGCCAGCAGCTTATTTTTTGGGACAGGGGGGTTGGACACTGAAGCTTTCTTT
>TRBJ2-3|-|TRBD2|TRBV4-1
CASSLGTRSDTQYF
TGCGCCAGCAGCCTCGGGACTAGATCAGATACGCAGTATTTT
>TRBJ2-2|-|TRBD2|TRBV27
CASSPETSGVVTGELFF
TGTGCCAGCAGTCCCGAGACTAGCGGGGTGGTCACCGGGGAGCTGTTTTTT
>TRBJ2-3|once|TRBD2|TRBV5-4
CASSLDSGGDTQYF
TGTGCCAGCAGCTTGGACAGCGGGGGAGATACGCAGTATTTT
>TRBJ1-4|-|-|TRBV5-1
CASSLVGSLNEKLFF
TGCGCCAGCAGCTTGGTTGGCAGTTTGAATGAAAAACTGTTTTTT
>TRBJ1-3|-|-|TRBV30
CAWSLRHSGNTIYF
TGTGCCTGGAGTTTACGACACTCTGGAAACACCATATATTTT
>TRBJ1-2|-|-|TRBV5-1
CASSLAEANYGYTF
TGCGCCAGCAGCTTGGCAGAAGCTAACTATGGCTACACCTTC
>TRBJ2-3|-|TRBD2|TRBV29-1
CSVVVSGGPTDTQYF
TGCAGCGTTGTGGTTAGCGGGGGCCCCACAGATACGCAGTATTTT
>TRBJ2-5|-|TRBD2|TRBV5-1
CASSFQGTTGGETQYF
TGCGCCAGCAGCTTCCAAGGGACTACCGGAGGGGAGACCCAGTACTTC
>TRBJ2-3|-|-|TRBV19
CASSTSSTDTQYF
TGTGCCAGTAGTACTTCTAGCACAGATACGCAGTATTTT
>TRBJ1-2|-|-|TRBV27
CASSPSGAGGYTF
TGTGCCAGCAGTCCAAGTGGTGCGGGTGGCTACACCTTC
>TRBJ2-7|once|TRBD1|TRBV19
CASSIAGQIYEQYF
TGTGCCAGTAGTATAGCGGGACAGATCTACGAGCAGTACTTC
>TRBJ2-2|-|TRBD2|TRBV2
CASRGGGGTGELFF
TGTGCCAGCAGGGGCGGGGGAGGCACCGGGGAGCTGTTTTTT
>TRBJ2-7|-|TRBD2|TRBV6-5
CASSYLAGPPYEQYF
TGTGCCAGCAGTTACTTAGCGGGGCCCCCCTACGAGCAGTACTTC
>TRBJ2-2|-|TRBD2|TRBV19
CASRPGLAATGELFF
TGTGCCAGTAGGCCGGGACTAGCAGCCACCGGGGAGCTGTTTTTT
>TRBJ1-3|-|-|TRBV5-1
CASGQTSGNTIYF
TGCGCCAGCGGACAGACCTCTGGAAACACCATATATTTT
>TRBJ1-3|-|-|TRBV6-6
CASSDTFSGNTIYF
TGTGCCAGCAGCGACACTTTCTCTGGAAACACCATATATTTT
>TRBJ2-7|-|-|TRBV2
CASRPAGEQYF
TGTGCCAGCAGGCCGGCGGGGGAGCAGTACTTC
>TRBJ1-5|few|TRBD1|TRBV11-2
CASSFGQGNQPQHF
TGTGCCAGCAGCTTCGGACAGGGCAATCAGCCCCAGCATTTT
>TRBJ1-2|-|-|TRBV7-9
CASSESAGAANYGYTF
TGTGCCAGCAGCGAAAGCGCGGGGGCGGCCAACTATGGCTACACCTTC
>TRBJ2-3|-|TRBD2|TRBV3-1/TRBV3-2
CASSQEGPYRGADTQYF
TGTGCCAGCAGCCAAGAAGGACCGTACCGGGGGGCAGATACGCAGTATTTT
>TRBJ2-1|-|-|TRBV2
CASSPPELYSYNEQFF
TGTGCCAGCAGCCCCCCCGAGCTTTACTCCTACAATGAGCAGTTCTTC
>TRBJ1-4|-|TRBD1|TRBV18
CASSPRTTGNEKLFF
TGTGCCAGCTCACCAAGGACGACAGGGAATGAAAAACTGTTTTTT
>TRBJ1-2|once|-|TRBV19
CASSNTGWGYTF
TGTGCCAGTAGTAACACAGGGTGGGGCTACACCTTC
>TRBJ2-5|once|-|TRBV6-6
CASTKAGAETQYF
TGTGCCAGCACCAAGGCGGGGGCAGAGACCCAGTACTTC
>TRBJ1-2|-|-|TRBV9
CASSGPYGYTF
TGTGCCAGCAGCGGTCCTTATGGCTACACCTTC
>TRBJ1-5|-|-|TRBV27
CASLTLRGLAANQPQHF
TGTGCCAGCCTCACCCTTAGAGGGCTCGCCGCTAATCAGCCCCAGCATTTT
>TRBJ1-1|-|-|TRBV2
CATNRWRNTEAFF
TGTGCCACCAATCGGTGGAGGAACACTGAAGCTTTCTTT
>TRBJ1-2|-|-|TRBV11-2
CASSSIQGKGQGYGYTF
TGTGCCAGCAGCTCGATACAAGGGAAGGGGCAGGGCTATGGCTACACCTTC